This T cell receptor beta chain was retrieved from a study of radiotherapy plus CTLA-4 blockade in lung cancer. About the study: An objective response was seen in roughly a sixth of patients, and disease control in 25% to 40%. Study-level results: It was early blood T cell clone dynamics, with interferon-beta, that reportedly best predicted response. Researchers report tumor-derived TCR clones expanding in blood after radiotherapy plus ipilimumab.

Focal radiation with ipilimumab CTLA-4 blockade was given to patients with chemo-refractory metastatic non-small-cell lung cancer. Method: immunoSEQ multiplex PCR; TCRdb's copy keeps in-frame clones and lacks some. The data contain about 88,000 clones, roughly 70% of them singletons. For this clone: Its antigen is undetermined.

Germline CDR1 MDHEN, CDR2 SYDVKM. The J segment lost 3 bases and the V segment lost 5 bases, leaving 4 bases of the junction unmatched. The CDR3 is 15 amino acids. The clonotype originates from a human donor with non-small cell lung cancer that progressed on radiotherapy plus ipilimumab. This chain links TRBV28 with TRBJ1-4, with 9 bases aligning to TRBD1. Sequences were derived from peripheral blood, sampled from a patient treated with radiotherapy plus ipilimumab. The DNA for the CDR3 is TGTGCCAGCAGTCCCCGGACAGGGGCTAATGAAAAACTGTTTTTT. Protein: CASSPRTGANEKLFF.